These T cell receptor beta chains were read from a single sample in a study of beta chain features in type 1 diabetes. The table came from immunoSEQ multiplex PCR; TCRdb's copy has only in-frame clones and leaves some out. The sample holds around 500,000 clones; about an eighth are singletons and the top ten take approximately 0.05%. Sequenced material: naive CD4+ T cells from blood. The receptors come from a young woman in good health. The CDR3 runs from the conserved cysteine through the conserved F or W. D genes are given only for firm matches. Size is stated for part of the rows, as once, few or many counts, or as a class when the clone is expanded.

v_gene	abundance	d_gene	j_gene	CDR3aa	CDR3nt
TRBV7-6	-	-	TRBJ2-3	CASSLRGNWADTQYF	TGTGCCAGCAGCCTGAGGGGAAACTGGGCAGATACGCAGTATTTT
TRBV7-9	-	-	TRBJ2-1	CASSLQGMLYNEQFF	TGTGCCAGCAGCTTGCAGGGTATGCTTTACAATGAGCAGTTCTTC
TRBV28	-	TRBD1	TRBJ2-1	CASRGEDRDRYLF	TGTGCCAGCAGAGGGGAGGACCGGGACAGGTATCTCTTC
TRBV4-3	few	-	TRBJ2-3	CASSLQTSDTQYF	TGCGCCAGCAGCCTGCAGACCTCAGATACGCAGTATTTT
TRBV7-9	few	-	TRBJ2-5	CASSFGLPMTQYF	TGTGCCAGCAGCTTTGGACTACCGATGACCCAGTACTTC
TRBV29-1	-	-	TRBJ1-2	CSAPTGPLHGYTF	TGCAGCGCTCCGACAGGTCCTCTACATGGCTACACCTTC
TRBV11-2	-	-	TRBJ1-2	CASSLIRSGSADTF	TGTGCCAGCAGCTTAATTCGGTCCGGGTCGGCAGACACCTTC
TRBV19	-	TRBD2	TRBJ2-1	CASKFKAGGLNEQFF	TGTGCCAGTAAGTTTAAAGCGGGAGGACTCAATGAGCAGTTCTTC
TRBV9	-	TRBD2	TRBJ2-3	CASSVGGGDTQYF	TGTGCCAGCAGCGTCGGGGGAGGGGATACGCAGTATTTT
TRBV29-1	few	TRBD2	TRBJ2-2	CSVSPRGAAGELFF	TGCAGCGTTTCCCCGCGGGGGGCAGCGGGGGAGCTGTTTTTT
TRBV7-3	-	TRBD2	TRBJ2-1	CASSALMSGGLYNEQFF	TGTGCCAGCAGCGCGCTTATGAGCGGGGGGCTTTACAATGAGCAGTTCTTC
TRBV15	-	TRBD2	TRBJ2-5	CATSRVSGAGQETQYF	TGTGCCACCAGCAGAGTCTCGGGAGCGGGGCAAGAGACCCAGTACTTC
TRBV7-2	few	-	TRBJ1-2	CASSLAGGLQTYGYTF	TGTGCCAGCAGCTTAGCAGGGGGACTCCAAACCTATGGCTACACCTTC
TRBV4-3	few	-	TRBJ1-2	CASSQVSTGNYGYTF	TGCGCCAGCAGCCAAGTCAGCACGGGGAACTATGGCTACACCTTC
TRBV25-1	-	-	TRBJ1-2	CASRVDRTGGYTF	TGTGCCAGCAGAGTGGACAGAACTGGTGGCTACACCTTC
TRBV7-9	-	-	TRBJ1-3	CASSQTDSGNTIYF	TGTGCCAGCAGCCAGACAGACTCTGGAAACACCATATATTTT
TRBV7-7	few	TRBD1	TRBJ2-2	CASSSGGADTGELFF	TGTGCCAGCAGCTCAGGGGGTGCGGACACCGGGGAGCTGTTTTTT
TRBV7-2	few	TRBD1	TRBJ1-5	CASTPGGANQPQHF	TGTGCCAGCACCCCAGGGGGAGCAAATCAGCCCCAGCATTTT
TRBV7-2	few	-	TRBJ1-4	CASSLGGDREKLFF	TGTGCCAGCAGCTTAGGGGGGGATCGTGAAAAACTGTTTTTT
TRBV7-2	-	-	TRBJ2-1	CASSSGRNNEQFF	TGTGCCAGCAGCTCGGGACGGAACAATGAGCAGTTCTTC
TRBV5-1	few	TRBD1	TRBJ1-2	CASSVRQGALDGYTF	TGCGCCAGCAGCGTCCGACAGGGAGCATTGGATGGCTACACCTTC
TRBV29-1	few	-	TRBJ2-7	CSVSQGYYEQYF	TGCAGCGTTTCTCAGGGGTACTACGAGCAGTACTTC
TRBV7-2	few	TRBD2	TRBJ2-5	CASSRDYQETQYF	TGTGCCAGCAGCAGGGACTATCAAGAGACCCAGTACTTC
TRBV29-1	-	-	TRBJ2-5	CSVEAGDRNRGTQYF	TGCAGCGTTGAGGCGGGGGACAGGAATCGGGGGACCCAGTACTTC
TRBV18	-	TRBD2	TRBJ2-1	CASSPLSGSDNEQFF	TGTGCCAGCTCACCACTGAGCGGGAGCGACAATGAGCAGTTCTTC
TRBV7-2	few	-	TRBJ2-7	CASSLGLGGASYEQYF	TGTGCCAGCAGCTTAGGATTGGGCGGAGCCTCCTACGAGCAGTACTTC
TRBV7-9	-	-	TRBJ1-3	CASSLQTFGNTIYF	TGTGCCAGCAGCTTACAGACATTTGGAAACACCATATATTTT
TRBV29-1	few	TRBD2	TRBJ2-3	CSGGGNTDTQYF	TGCAGCGGCGGGGGAAACACAGATACGCAGTATTTT
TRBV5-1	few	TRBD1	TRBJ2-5	CASSFDRGRGGETQYF	TGCGCCAGCAGCTTCGACAGGGGGCGAGGCGGGGAGACCCAGTACTTC
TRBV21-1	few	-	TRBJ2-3	CASSPPPGNGADTQYF	TGTGCCAGCAGCCCCCCGCCGGGGAATGGAGCAGATACGCAGTATTTT
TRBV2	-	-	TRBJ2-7	CASSQAYEQYF	TGTGCCAGCTCACAGGCCTACGAGCAGTACTTC
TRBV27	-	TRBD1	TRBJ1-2	CASSSPSRGLGYGYTF	TGTGCCAGCAGTTCCCCCTCCAGGGGGCTGGGCTATGGCTACACCTTC
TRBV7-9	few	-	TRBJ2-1	CASSPDGYNEQFF	TGTGCCAGCAGCCCGGACGGCTACAATGAGCAGTTCTTC
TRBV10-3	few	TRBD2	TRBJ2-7	CAISGGLAENYEQYF	TGTGCCATCAGTGGGGGCCTAGCGGAGAACTACGAGCAGTACTTC
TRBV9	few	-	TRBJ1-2	CASSVVAWGQPNYGYTF	TGTGCCAGCAGCGTAGTAGCTTGGGGGCAACCTAACTATGGCTACACCTTC
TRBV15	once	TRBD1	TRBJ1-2	CATSSRDRVTYGYTF	TGTGCCACCAGCAGCCGGGACAGGGTTACCTATGGCTACACCTTC
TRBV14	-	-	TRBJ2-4	CASSQVEGRSKNIQYF	TGTGCCAGCAGCCAAGTTGAAGGGCGCAGCAAAAACATTCAGTACTTC
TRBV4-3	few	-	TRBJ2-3	CASSLGGPLDTQYF	TGCGCCAGCAGCCTAGGGGGGCCCCTTGATACGCAGTATTTT
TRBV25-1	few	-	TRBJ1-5	CASSAQGNQPQHF	TGTGCCAGCAGCGCACAGGGTAATCAGCCCCAGCATTTT
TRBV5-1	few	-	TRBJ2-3	CASSVQSLTDTQYF	TGCGCCAGCAGCGTTCAGAGTCTCACAGATACGCAGTATTTT
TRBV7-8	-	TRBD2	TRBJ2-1	CASSLGLAGVGEQFF	TGTGCCAGCAGCTTAGGACTAGCGGGAGTCGGTGAGCAGTTCTTC
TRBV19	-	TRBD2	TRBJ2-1	CASSMGLASYNEQFF	TGTGCCAGTAGTATGGGACTAGCGAGCTACAATGAGCAGTTCTTC
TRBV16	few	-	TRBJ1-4	CASNGIPGRLFF	TGTGCCAGCAACGGAATCCCTGGTAGGCTGTTTTTT
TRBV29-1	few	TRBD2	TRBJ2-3	CSAPLAATDTQYF	TGCAGCGCTCCTCTAGCGGCCACAGATACGCAGTATTTT
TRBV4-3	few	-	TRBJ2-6	CASSYSEGANVLTF	TGCGCCAGCAGCTACTCAGAGGGGGCCAACGTCCTGACTTTC
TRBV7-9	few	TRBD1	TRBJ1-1	CASRYDRGATEAFF	TGTGCCAGCAGATACGACAGGGGCGCGACTGAAGCTTTCTTT
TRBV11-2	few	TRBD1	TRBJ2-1	CASSQGQVPPEQFF	TGTGCCAGCAGCCAGGGACAGGTCCCACCCGAGCAGTTCTTC
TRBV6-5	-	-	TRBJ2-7	CASSYSIGGSSYEQYF	TGTGCCAGCAGTTACTCGATTGGGGGGAGCTCCTACGAGCAGTACTTC